Listed below are T cell receptor beta chains from one sample, sequenced in a study of identical twins. TCRdb re-called the 5' RACE reads through MiXCR, storing one row per CDR3 protein. This repertoire shows approximately 550,000 distinct CDR3 sequences, about a fifth found once; its top ten account for roughly 0.5%. These data were also reused for a study on yellow fever vaccine responses in identical twins.

Sequencing was performed on CD4+ T cells sorted from blood. All receptors derive from a woman aged 18 to 35 in good health. Each CDR3 is given without its conserved first and last residue.

TRBJ2-7,TRBV12-3/TRBV12-4,ASSPTGQGRYEQY
TRBJ2-5,TRBV6-2/TRBV6-3,ASRLRETQY
TRBJ2-1,TRBV2,ASSEEGHEQF
TRBJ2-1,TRBV28,ASSIFDLTGEYNEQF
TRBJ2-6,TRBV13,ASSYQKGRVSGANVLT
TRBJ2-3,TRBV20-1,CARVFGGGSTDTQY
TRBJ2-2,TRBV7-8,ASSLILAGTGELF
TRBJ2-7,TRBV15,ATSRVERGYEQY
TRBJ1-1,TRBV12-3/TRBV12-4,ASSLTGGNAEAF
TRBJ2-6,TRBV5-6,ASSLDKSLRGANVLT
TRBJ1-2,TRBV5-1,ASRPAPGPRNGYT